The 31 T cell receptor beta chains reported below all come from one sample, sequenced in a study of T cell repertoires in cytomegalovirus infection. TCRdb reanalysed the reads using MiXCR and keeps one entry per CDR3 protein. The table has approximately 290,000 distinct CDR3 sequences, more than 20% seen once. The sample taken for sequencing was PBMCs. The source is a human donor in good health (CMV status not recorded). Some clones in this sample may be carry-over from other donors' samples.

The CDR3 region has the DNA TGTGCCAGCAGCTCCGTACCGGGACTAGCCTCCTACAATGAGCAGTTCTTC. This gives the protein CASSSVPGLASYNEQFF. The chain couples TRBV7-8 to TRBJ2-1; 9 nucleotides align to TRBD2. CDR3 length equals 17 residues. Trimming cost V 4 bases and J 0 bases; bases outside gene matches: 7. CDR1 SGHVS and CDR2 FQNEAQ come from the germline V gene.

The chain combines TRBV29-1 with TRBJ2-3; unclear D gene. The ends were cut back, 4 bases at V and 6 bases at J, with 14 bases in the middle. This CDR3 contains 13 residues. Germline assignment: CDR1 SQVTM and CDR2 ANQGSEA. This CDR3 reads CSVGERIGDTQYF. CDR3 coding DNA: TGCAGCGTTGGAGAGAGGATCGGGGATACGCAGTATTTT.

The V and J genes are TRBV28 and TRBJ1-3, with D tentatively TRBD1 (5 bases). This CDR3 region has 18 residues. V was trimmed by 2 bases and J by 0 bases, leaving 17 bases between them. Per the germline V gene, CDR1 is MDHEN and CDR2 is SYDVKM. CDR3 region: CASSLPGRRSHSGNTIYF. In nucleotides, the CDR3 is TGTGCCAGCAGTTTACCGGGACGGAGAAGCCACTCTGGAAACACCATATATTTT.

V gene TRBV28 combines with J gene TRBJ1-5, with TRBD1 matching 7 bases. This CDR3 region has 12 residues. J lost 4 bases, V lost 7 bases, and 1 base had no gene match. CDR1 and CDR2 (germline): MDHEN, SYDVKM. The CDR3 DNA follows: TGTGCCAGCAAACAGGGGAATCAGCCCCAGCATTTT. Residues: CASKQGNQPQHF.

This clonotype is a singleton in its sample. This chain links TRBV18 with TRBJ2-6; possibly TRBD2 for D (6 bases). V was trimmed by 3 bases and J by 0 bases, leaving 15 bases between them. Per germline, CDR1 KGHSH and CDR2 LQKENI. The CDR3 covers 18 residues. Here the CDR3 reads CASSPGTPILSGANVLTF. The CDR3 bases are TGTGCCAGCTCACCGGGGACTCCCATCCTCTCTGGGGCCAACGTCCTGACTTTC.

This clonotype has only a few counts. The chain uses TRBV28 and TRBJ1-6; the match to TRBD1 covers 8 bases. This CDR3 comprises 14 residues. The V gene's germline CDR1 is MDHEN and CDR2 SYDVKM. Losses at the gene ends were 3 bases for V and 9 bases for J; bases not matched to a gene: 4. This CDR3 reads CASSFTGGSSPLHF. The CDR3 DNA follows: TGTGCCAGCAGTTTCACAGGGGGGAGTTCACCCCTCCACTTT.

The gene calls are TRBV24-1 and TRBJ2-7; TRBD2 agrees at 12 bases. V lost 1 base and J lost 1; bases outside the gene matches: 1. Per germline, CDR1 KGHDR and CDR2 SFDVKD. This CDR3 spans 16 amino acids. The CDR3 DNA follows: TGTGCCACCAGTGATTTCGGACTAGCGGGATCCTACGAGCAGTACTTC. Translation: CATSDFGLAGSYEQYF.

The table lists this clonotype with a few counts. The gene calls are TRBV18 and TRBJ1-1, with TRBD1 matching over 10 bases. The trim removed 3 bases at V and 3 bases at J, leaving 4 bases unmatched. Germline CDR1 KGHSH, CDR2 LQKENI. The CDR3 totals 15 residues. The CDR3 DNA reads TGTGCCAGCTCACCCAGACAGGGGGCATACACTGAAGCTTTCTTT. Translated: CASSPRQGAYTEAFF.

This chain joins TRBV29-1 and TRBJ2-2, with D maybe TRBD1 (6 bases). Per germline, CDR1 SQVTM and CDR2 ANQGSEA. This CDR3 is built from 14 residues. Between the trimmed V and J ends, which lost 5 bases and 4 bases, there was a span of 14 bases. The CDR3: CSVFKGGRTGELFF. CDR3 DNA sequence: TGCAGCGTTTTCAAAGGGGGACGCACCGGGGAGCTGTTTTTT.

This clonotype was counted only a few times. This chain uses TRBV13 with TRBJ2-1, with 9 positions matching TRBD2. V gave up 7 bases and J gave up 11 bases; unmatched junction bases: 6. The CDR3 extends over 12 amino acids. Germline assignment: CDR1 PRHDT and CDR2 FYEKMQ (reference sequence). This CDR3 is CASKSPSGKQFF. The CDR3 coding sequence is TGTGCCAGCAAGTCACCTAGCGGGAAGCAGTTCTTC.

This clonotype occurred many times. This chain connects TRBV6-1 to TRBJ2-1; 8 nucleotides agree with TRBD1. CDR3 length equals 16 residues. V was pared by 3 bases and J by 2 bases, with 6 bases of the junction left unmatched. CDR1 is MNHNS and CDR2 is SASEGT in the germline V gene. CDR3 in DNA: TGTGCCAGCAGTGACAACCAGGGGGCCCCCTACAATGAGCAGTTCTTC. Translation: CASSDNQGAPYNEQFF.

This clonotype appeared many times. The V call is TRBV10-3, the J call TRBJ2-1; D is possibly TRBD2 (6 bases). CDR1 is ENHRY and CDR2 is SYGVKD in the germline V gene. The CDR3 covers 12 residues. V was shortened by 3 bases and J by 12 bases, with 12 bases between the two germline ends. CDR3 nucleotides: TGTGCCATCAGTGAACTAGGAGCGGGGCAGTTCTTC. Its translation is CAISELGAGQFF.

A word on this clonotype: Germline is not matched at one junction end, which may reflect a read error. The CDR3 DNA reads TGTGCCAGCACCTCAGGAGCGGGAGGCGAGCAGAACTTC. It is translated as CASTSGAGGEQNF. The chain uses TRBV12-3 or TRBV12-4 and TRBJ2-7; 9 bases match TRBD2. CDR3 length equals 13 residues.

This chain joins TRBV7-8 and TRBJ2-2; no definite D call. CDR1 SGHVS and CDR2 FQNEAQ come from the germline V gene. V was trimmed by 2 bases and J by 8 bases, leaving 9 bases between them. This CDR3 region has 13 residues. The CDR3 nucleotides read TGTGCCAGCAGCTTATTAAGTTTGGGGGAGCTGTTTTTT. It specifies CASSLLSLGELFF.

The CDR3 is CASSSGRGGGADEQFF. CDR3 coding DNA: TGTGCCAGCAGCTCGGGGCGCGGGGGGGGGGCGGATGAGCAGTTCTTC. The chain couples TRBV7-2 to TRBJ2-1, with 9 bases aligning to TRBD2. Germline V gene data show CDR1 as SGHTA and CDR2 as FQGNSA. This CDR3 has 16 residues. J lost 8 bases, V lost 4 bases, and 12 bases had no gene match.

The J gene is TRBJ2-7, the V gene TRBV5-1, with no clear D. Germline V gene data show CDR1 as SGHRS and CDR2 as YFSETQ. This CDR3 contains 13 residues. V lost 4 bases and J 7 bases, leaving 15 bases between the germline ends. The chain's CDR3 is CASSTREEGEQYF. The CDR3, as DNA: TGCGCCAGCAGCACAAGGGAAGAAGGGGAGCAGTACTTC.

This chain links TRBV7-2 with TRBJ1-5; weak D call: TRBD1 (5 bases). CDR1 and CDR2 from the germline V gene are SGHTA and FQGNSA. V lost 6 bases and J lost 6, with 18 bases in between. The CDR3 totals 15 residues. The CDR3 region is CASSTAVWQGQPQHF. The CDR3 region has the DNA TGTGCCAGCAGTACCGCAGTATGGCAGGGTCAGCCCCAGCATTTT.

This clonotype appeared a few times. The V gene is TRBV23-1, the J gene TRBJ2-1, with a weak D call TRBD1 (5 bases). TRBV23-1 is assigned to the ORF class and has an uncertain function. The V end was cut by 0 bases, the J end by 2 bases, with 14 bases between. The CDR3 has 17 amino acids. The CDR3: CASSQSKQDMTYNEQFF. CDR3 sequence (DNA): TGCGCCAGCAGTCAATCGAAGCAGGACATGACCTACAATGAGCAGTTCTTC.

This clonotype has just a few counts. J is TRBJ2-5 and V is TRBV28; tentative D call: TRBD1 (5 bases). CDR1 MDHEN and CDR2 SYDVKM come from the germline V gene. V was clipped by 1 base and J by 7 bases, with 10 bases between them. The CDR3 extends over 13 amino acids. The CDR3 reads CASSLSWGGTQYF. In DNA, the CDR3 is TGTGCCAGCAGTTTATCGTGGGGCGGGACCCAGTACTTC.

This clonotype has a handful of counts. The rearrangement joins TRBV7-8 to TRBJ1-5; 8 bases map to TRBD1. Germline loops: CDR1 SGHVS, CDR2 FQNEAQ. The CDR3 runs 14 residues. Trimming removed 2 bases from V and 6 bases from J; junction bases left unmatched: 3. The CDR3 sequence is CASSLTDRVQPQHF. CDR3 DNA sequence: TGTGCCAGCAGCTTAACGGACAGGGTTCAGCCCCAGCATTTT.

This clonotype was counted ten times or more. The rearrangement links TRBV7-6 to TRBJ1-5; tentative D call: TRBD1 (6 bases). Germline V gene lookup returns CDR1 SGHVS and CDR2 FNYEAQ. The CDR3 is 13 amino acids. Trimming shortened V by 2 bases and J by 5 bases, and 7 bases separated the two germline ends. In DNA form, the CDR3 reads TGTGCCAGCAGCTTATACAGGGATCAGCCCCAGCATTTT. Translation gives CASSLYRDQPQHF.

The CDR3 is CASSEGWSEQYF. The CDR3 coding sequence is TGTGCCAGCAGTGAAGGGTGGAGCGAGCAGTACTTC. The rearrangement uses TRBV25-1 and TRBJ2-7; D not certain. The CDR3 has 12 residues. Germline V gene lookup returns CDR1 MGHDK and CDR2 SYGVNS. V lost 2 bases and J 6 bases, leaving 8 bases between the germline ends.

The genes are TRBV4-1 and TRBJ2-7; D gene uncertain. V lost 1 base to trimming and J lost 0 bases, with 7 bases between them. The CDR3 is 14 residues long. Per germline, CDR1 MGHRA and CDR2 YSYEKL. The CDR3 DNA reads TGCGCCAGCAGCCAAGGGATCACCTCCTACGAGCAGTACTTC. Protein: CASSQGITSYEQYF.

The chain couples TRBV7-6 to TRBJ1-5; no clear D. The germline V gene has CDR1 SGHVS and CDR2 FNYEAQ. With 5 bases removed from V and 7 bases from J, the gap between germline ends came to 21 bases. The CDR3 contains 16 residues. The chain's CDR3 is CASSSGPGANAQPQHF. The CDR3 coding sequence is TGTGCCAGCAGCAGTGGCCCGGGCGCAAACGCACAGCCCCAGCATTTT. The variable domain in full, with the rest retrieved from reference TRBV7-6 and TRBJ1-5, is GAGVSQSPRYKVTKRGQDVALRCDPISGHVSLYWYRQALGQGPEFLTYFNYEAQQDKSGLPNDRFSAERPEGSISTLTIQRTEQRDSAMYRCASSSGPGANAQPQHFGDGTRLSIL.

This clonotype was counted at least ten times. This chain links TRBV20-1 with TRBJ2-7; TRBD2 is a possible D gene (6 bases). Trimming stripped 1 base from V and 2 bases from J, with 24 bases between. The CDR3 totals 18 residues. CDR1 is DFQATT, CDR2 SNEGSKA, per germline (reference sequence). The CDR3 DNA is TGCAGTGCTAGAGTTGCTAGCGTCCTTCCCCTTAAGGCCTACGAGCAGTACTTC. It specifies CSARVASVLPLKAYEQYF.

CDR3 DNA: TGCGCCAGCAGCGCCGGGACTAGCGGGGGAGATACGCAGTATTTT. This encodes CASSAGTSGGDTQYF. V gene TRBV5-1 combines with J gene TRBJ2-3; TRBD2 agrees at 14 bases. V lost 4 bases to trimming and J lost 5 bases; unmatched junction nucleotides: 3. CDR3 length: 15 amino acids. Germline V gene data show CDR1 as SGHRS and CDR2 as YFSETQ.

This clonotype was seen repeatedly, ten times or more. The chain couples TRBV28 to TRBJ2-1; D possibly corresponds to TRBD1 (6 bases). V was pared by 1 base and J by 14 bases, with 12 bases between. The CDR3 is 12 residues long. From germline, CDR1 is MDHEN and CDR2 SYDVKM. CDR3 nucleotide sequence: TGTGCCAGCAGTTTATTTGGACAGAGAAAGTTCTTC. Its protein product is CASSLFGQRKFF.

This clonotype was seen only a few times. The DNA of the CDR3 is TGTGCCAGCAGTTACTCAGGGGCTGCCGGGGAGCTGTTTTTT. The encoded protein is CASSYSGAAGELFF. V and J are TRBV6-6 and TRBJ2-2, with D tentatively TRBD1 (5 bases). V was pared by 0 bases and J by 6 bases, with 8 bases between. There are 14 residues in the CDR3. Germline V gene lookup returns CDR1 MNHNY and CDR2 SVGAGI (reference sequence).

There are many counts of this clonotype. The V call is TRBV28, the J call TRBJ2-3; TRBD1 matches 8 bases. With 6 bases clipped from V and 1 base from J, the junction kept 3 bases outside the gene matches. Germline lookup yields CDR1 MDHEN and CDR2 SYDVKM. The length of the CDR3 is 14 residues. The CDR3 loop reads CASRLTGGTDTQYF. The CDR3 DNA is TGTGCCAGCAGATTGACAGGGGGCACAGATACGCAGTATTTT.

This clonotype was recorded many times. The CDR3, as DNA: TGTGCCAGCAGCTCTAGCGGGTTGTACAATGAGCAGTTCTTC. It encodes CASSSSGLYNEQFF. The chain joins TRBV7-8 to TRBJ2-1; 8 bases line up with TRBD2. The CDR3 has 14 residues. Germline V gene data show CDR1 as SGHVS and CDR2 as FQNEAQ. V was clipped by 4 bases and J by 4 bases; unmatched bases: 3.

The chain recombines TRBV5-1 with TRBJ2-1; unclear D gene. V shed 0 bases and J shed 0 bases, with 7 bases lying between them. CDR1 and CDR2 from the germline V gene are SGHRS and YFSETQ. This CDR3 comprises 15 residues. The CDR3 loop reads CASSLEVLSYNEQFF. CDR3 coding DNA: TGCGCCAGCAGCTTGGAAGTTCTCTCCTACAATGAGCAGTTCTTC.